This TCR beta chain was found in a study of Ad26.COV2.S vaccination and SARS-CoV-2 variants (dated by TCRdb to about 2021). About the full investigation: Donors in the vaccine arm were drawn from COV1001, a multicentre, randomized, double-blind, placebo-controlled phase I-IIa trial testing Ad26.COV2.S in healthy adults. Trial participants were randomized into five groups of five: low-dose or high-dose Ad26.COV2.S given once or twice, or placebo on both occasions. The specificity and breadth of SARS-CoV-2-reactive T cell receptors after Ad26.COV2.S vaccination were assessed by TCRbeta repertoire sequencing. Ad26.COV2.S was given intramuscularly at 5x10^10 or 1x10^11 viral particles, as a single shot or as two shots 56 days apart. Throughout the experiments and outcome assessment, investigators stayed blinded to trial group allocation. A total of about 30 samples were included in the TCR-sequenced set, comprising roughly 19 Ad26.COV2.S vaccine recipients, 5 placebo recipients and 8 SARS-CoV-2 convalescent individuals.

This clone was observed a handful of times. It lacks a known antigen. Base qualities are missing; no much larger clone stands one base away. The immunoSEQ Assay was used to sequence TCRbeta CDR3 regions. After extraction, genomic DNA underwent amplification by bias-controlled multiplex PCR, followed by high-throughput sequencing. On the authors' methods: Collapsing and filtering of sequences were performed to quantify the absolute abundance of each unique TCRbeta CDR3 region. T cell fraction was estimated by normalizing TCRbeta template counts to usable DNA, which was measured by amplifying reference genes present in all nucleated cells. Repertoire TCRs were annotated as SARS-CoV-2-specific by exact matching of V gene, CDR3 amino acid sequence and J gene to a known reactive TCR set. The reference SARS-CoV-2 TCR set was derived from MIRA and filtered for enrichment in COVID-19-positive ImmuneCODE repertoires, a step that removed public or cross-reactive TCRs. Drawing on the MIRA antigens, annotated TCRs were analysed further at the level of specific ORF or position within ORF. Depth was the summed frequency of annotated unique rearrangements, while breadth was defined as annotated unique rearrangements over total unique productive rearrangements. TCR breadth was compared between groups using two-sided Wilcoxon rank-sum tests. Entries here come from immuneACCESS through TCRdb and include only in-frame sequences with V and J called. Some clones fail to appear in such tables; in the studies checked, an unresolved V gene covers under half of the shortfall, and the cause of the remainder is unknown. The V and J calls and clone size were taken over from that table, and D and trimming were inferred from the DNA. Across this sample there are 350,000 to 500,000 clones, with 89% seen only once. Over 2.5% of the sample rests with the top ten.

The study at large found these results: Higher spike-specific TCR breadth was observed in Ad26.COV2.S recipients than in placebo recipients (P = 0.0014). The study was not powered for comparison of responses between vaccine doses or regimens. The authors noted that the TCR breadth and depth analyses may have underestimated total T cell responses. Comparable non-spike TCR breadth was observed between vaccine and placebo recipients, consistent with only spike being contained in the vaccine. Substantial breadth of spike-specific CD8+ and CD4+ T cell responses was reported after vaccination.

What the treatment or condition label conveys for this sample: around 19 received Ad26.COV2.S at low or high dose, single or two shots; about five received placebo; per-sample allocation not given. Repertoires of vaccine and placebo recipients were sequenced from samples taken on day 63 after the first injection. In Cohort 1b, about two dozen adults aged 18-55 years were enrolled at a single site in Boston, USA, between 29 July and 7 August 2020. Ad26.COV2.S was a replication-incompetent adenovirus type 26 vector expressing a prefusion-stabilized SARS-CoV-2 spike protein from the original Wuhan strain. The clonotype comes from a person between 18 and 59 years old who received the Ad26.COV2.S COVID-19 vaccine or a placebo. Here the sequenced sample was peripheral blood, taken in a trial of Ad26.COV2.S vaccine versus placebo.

The DNA sequence is given as TGTGCCAGCAGCCAATGGGACAGCTGGGAGCAGTACTTC. Translated, this is CASSQWDSWEQYF. The rearrangement joined TRBV4-2 to TRBJ2-7, and 7 junctional nucleotides match TRBD1. There are 13 amino acids in the CDR3, from cysteine to phenylalanine inclusive. Of the read, only the CDR3 DNA is kept; its 39 bases are in frame from base 1. The germline V gene gives CDR1 as LGHNA and CDR2 as YNFKEQ. For this chain, trimming is 2 bases at the V end and 7 bases at the J end, and the number of junction bases without a gene match is 5.